These T cell receptor beta chains were read from a single sample in a study of identical twins. TCRdb passed the 5' RACE reads through MiXCR, listing each CDR3 protein once. The sample has approximately 500,000 distinct CDR3 sequences, around 15% seen once. The sample was also reused in another study, on yellow fever vaccine responses in identical twins.

Sequenced input: CD4+ T cells sorted from blood. These receptors all stem from a woman in her late teens or twenties in good health. The CDR3 runs from the conserved cysteine through the conserved F or W. Each record gives: CDR3 DNA, CDR3 protein, J gene, V gene, D gene, clone size. D genes are given only for firm matches. Expanded clones get a size class; other rows say once, few or many, or leave the size out.

CDR3nt: TGTGCCATCAGTGAGTCGCCGAGCGGGATTGCCGAGCAGTACTTC
CDR3aa: CAISESPSGIAEQYF
j_gene: TRBJ2-7
v_gene: TRBV10-3
d_gene: TRBD2
abundance: many

CDR3nt: TGCAGTGTCGCGACGGTGCCTCAAGAGACCCAGTACTTC
CDR3aa: CSVATVPQETQYF
j_gene: TRBJ2-5
v_gene: TRBV20-1
d_gene: .
abundance: .

CDR3nt: TGTGCCACCAGTGACAGGGGGAAGAACTATGGCTACACCTTC
CDR3aa: CATSDRGKNYGYTF
j_gene: TRBJ1-2
v_gene: TRBV24-1
d_gene: TRBD1
abundance: .

CDR3nt: TGTGCCAGCTCACCAGTCGGAGGGAACTACGAGCAGTACTTC
CDR3aa: CASSPVGGNYEQYF
j_gene: TRBJ2-7
v_gene: TRBV18
d_gene: .
abundance: few

CDR3nt: TGCGCCAGCAGCCAAGACCCGCGCGGGACTAGCGGTGAGCAGTTCTTC
CDR3aa: CASSQDPRGTSGEQFF
j_gene: TRBJ2-1
v_gene: TRBV4-1
d_gene: TRBD2
abundance: .

CDR3nt: TGTGCCAGCAGTCCGGGAATACTAGCGGGAACAGATACGCAGTATTTT
CDR3aa: CASSPGILAGTDTQYF
j_gene: TRBJ2-3
v_gene: TRBV6-1
d_gene: TRBD2
abundance: few

CDR3nt: TGTGCCAGCAGCGATACCTCGGGCAGGCACAATGAGCAGTTCTTC
CDR3aa: CASSDTSGRHNEQFF
j_gene: TRBJ2-1
v_gene: TRBV9
d_gene: .
abundance: .

CDR3nt: TGTGCCAGCAGCTCGGACAGGAACTCTGGAAACACCATATATTTT
CDR3aa: CASSSDRNSGNTIYF
j_gene: TRBJ1-3
v_gene: TRBV7-9
d_gene: TRBD1
abundance: .

CDR3nt: TGTGCCAGCACCCCCCTTCCGGACCCTCGGGATGAGCAGTTCTTC
CDR3aa: CASTPLPDPRDEQFF
j_gene: TRBJ2-1
v_gene: TRBV12-3/TRBV12-4
d_gene: .
abundance: few

CDR3nt: TGCGCCAGCAGCTTTGCGGTCAATGAGCAGTTCTTC
CDR3aa: CASSFAVNEQFF
j_gene: TRBJ2-1
v_gene: TRBV5-1
d_gene: .
abundance: many

CDR3nt: TGTGCCAGCAACCACAGGGGGCTTTACACAGATACGCAGTATTTT
CDR3aa: CASNHRGLYTDTQYF
j_gene: TRBJ2-3
v_gene: TRBV27
d_gene: TRBD1
abundance: .

CDR3nt: TGCAGTGCGGATGGAAGGGAGAGCACAGATACGCAGTATTTT
CDR3aa: CSADGRESTDTQYF
j_gene: TRBJ2-3
v_gene: TRBV20-1
d_gene: .
abundance: once

CDR3nt: TGCGCCAGCAGCTTGGCCCAAATCCTGACTAGTAAAGAGACCCAGTACTTC
CDR3aa: CASSLAQILTSKETQYF
j_gene: TRBJ2-5
v_gene: TRBV5-1
d_gene: .
abundance: .

CDR3nt: TGCAGCGTTCACAGGGGGAACACCGGGGAGCTGTTTTTT
CDR3aa: CSVHRGNTGELFF
j_gene: TRBJ2-2
v_gene: TRBV29-1
d_gene: TRBD1
abundance: few

CDR3nt: TGTGCCAGCAGTTTGGGCCTACGTGGAGCGGGAGGGCTTCTAAGTTACTACAATGAGCAGTTCTTC
CDR3aa: CASSLGLRGAGGLLSYYNEQFF
j_gene: TRBJ2-1
v_gene: TRBV28
d_gene: TRBD2
abundance: .

CDR3nt: TGCGCCAGCAGCTTGGATGGTAGCAGGGGAGAGACCCAGTACTTC
CDR3aa: CASSLDGSRGETQYF
j_gene: TRBJ2-5
v_gene: TRBV5-1
d_gene: .
abundance: .

CDR3nt: TGTGCCAGCAGCGTACGAGCTGAACTCTCGACTGGGGCCAACGTCCTGACTTTC
CDR3aa: CASSVRAELSTGANVLTF
j_gene: TRBJ2-6
v_gene: TRBV9
d_gene: .
abundance: .

CDR3nt: TGCAGTGCTAGGAACCTACTAAGGCTTACTAACTATGGCTACACCTTC
CDR3aa: CSARNLLRLTNYGYTF
j_gene: TRBJ1-2
v_gene: TRBV20-1
d_gene: .
abundance: few